This TCR beta chain was documented in a study of early T cells in non-severe SARS-CoV-2 infection. MiXCR was run by TCRdb on the 5' RACE reads, yielding one entry per CDR3 protein. The data hold approximately 27,000 distinct CDR3 sequences, with roughly 5.8% observed a single time. This clonotype was counted at least ten times. The receptor comes from an adult who was a healthcare worker with PCR-confirmed SARS-CoV-2 infection or an uninfected control (not recorded which). What was sequenced was whole blood.

The CDR3 reads CASSTRQGETPTDTQYF. CDR3 nucleotide sequence: TGTGCCAGCAGTACCAGACAGGGTGAGACCCCAACAGATACGCAGTATTTT. The rearrangement uses TRBV6-2 or TRBV6-3 and TRBJ2-3, with 7 bases aligning to TRBD1. The CDR3 runs 17 residues. Germline V lookup: CDR1 MNHEY, CDR2 SVGEGT. V shed 5 bases and J 3 bases; nucleotides not matched to a gene: 14.